Presented here are 26 T cell receptor beta chains from one specimen sequenced in a study of blood T cells in healthy people across ages. A J-beta primer mix and a sample-barcoded 5' primer were used in a second PCR of roughly 6 to 11 cycles. One entry per CDR3 protein, called by TCRdb with MiXCR from the 5' RACE reads. This sample has roughly 2 million distinct CDR3 sequences, with 49% found just once. The sequencing sample was made of blood. The receptors originated from a middle-aged woman in good health.

The gene calls are TRBV12-3 or TRBV12-4 and TRBJ1-2; 7 bases align to TRBD1. Trimming cost V 2 bases and J 6 bases; bases outside gene matches: 3. The CDR3 extends over 13 amino acids. The CDR3 region has the DNA TGTGCCAGCAGTTTATCACAGGGGCATGGCTACACCTTC. As protein: CASSLSQGHGYTF.

J is TRBJ2-1 and V is TRBV7-9, with D hard to call. Germline V lookup: CDR1 SEHNR, CDR2 FQNEAQ (reference sequence). The CDR3 is 11 residues long. V was shortened by 5 bases and J by 8 bases, with 7 bases between the two germline ends. The CDR3 DNA follows: TGTGCCAGCAGCCCGTCCCATGAGCAGTTCTTC. This codes for CASSPSHEQFF.

The V gene is TRBV7-9, the J gene TRBJ2-5; D is undetermined. The CDR3 contains 14 residues. Germline lookup yields CDR1 SEHNR and CDR2 FQNEAQ (reference sequence). V lost 5 bases and J 0 bases, leaving 10 bases between the germline ends. CDR3 sequence reads: CASSPSTDQETQYF. Here the CDR3 DNA reads TGTGCCAGCAGCCCTTCGACCGACCAAGAGACCCAGTACTTC.

The chain has TRBV6-6 and TRBJ2-1, with D perhaps matching TRBD2 (5 bases). The CDR3 sequence is 13 residues long. V was cut by 6 bases and J by 5 bases, with 11 bases left in between. Germline V gene lookup returns CDR1 MNHNY and CDR2 SVGAGI (reference sequence). CDR3 loop: CASSRPGNNEQFF. In DNA, the CDR3 is TGTGCCAGCAGCCGTCCCGGGAACAATGAGCAGTTCTTC.

The V gene is TRBV19, the J gene TRBJ2-2; unclear D gene. CDR1 and CDR2 from the germline V gene are LNHDA and SQIVND (reference sequence). This CDR3 has 10 amino acids. The germline V and J ends were trimmed by 8 bases and 6 bases, with 4 bases remaining between them. CDR3 nucleotides: TGTGCCAGTCAAGCCGGGGAGCTGTTTTTT. This translates into CASQAGELFF.

The chain carries TRBV7-9 and TRBJ1-5, with D perhaps matching TRBD1 (6 bases). V lost 5 bases and J 5 bases, leaving 13 bases between the germline ends. The CDR3 has 14 amino acids. The germline V gene encodes CDR1 SEHNR and CDR2 FQNEAQ (reference sequence). The CDR3 is CASSNRDNDQPQHF. The CDR3 region has the DNA TGTGCCAGCAGCAACCGGGACAACGATCAGCCCCAGCATTTT.

The chain recombines TRBV6-2 or TRBV6-3 with TRBJ2-7; unclear D gene. V lost 8 bases and J lost 2, with 19 bases in between. Germline values: CDR1 MNHEY, CDR2 SVGEGT. The CDR3 has 15 residues. The CDR3 here is CASGPLGGVTYEQYF. CDR3 DNA sequence: TGTGCCAGCGGCCCCCTGGGTGGGGTGACCTACGAGCAGTACTTC.

This clonotype was seen a handful of times. J is TRBJ2-3 and V is TRBV7-2; D is undetermined. This CDR3 is built from 13 residues. Germline-derived CDR1 and CDR2 are SGHTA and FQGNSA. Trimming pared 1 base from V and 6 bases from J, leaving 8 bases between. The CDR3 loop reads CASSLGEADTQYF. The CDR3 nucleotides read TGTGCCAGCAGCTTAGGGGAAGCCGATACGCAGTATTTT.

The rearrangement links TRBV7-9 to TRBJ2-5; 9 positions match TRBD1. Looked up from germline, CDR1 is SEHNR and CDR2 is FQNEAQ (reference sequence). The trim removed 4 bases at V and 7 bases at J, leaving 10 bases unmatched. The CDR3 length is 15 residues. CDR3 amino acids: CASSSGTGTFGTQYF. The CDR3, as DNA: TGTGCCAGCAGCTCGGGGACAGGGACCTTCGGGACCCAGTACTTC.

This clonotype appeared a few times. The chain recombines TRBV4-2 with TRBJ1-2; no firm D call. Trimming cost V 4 bases and J 1 base, with 13 bases left between them. This CDR3 is built from 15 residues. The V gene's germline CDR1 is LGHNA and CDR2 YNFKEQ. The CDR3 region has the DNA TGTGCCAGCAGCCCTGAAAAAGGTTTTAACTATGGCTACACCTTC. It codes for CASSPEKGFNYGYTF.

This chain uses TRBV3-1 with TRBJ2-1; TRBD1 aligns across 8 bases. J gave up 5 bases and V 5 bases, and 23 bases lay outside the gene matches. CDR1 is LGHDT, CDR2 YNNKEL, per germline (reference sequence). This CDR3 is built from 20 residues. CDR3 residues: CASSNPRLKSRDRTNNEQFF. CDR3 in DNA: TGTGCCAGCAGCAACCCCAGACTCAAATCCCGGGACAGGACGAACAATGAGCAGTTCTTC.

V usage is TRBV9 and J usage is TRBJ2-1; 8 positions agree with TRBD2. The CDR3 has 15 residues. Trimming cost V 0 bases and J 8 bases; bases outside gene matches: 7. Germline V gives CDR1 SGDLS, CDR2 YYNGEE. The CDR3 DNA follows: TGTGCCAGCAGCGTAGTTGGCGGGGGGAAGGATGAGCAGTTCTTC. The encoded protein is CASSVVGGGKDEQFF.

Only a few counts were recorded for this clonotype. This chain connects TRBV20-1 to TRBJ2-1; 9 bases align to TRBD1. Trimming at V came to 6 bases and at J to 9 bases, leaving 6 bases not matched to a gene. The CDR3 runs 12 residues. The germline CDR1 and CDR2 sequences are DFQATT and SNEGSKA (reference sequence). CDR3 sequence reads: CSAATGGREQFF. In nucleotides, the CDR3 is TGCAGTGCCGCCACAGGGGGCCGTGAGCAGTTCTTC.

This chain connects TRBV9 to TRBJ1-2; possible D gene TRBD1, 5 bases. Germline V gives CDR1 SGDLS, CDR2 YYNGEE. The CDR3 is 15 amino acids. Trimming removed 3 bases at V and 2 bases at J, with 14 bases between. The CDR3 sequence is CASSAGRARNYGYTF. CDR3 DNA: TGTGCCAGCAGCGCAGGGAGGGCCAGAAACTATGGCTACACCTTC.

This clonotype was seen a handful of times. The V call is TRBV20-1, the J call TRBJ2-5; the D is unclear. The germline V gene has CDR1 DFQATT and CDR2 SNEGSKA (reference sequence). The CDR3 is made up of 14 amino acids. V was pared by 0 bases and J by 2 bases, with 10 bases between. The CDR3 nucleotides read TGCAGTGCTAGAGATATACTGGGGCAAGAGACCCAGTACTTC. It specifies CSARDILGQETQYF.

V usage is TRBV20-1 and J usage is TRBJ1-1; 7 bases fit TRBD1. Trimming at V came to 2 bases and at J to 2 bases, leaving 11 bases not matched to a gene. The CDR3 is 16 residues long. Germline V gene data show CDR1 as DFQATT and CDR2 as SNEGSKA (reference sequence). The CDR3 sequence: CSARRGRRQGNTEAFF. CDR3 DNA sequence: TGCAGTGCTAGAAGGGGGAGGCGACAGGGCAACACTGAAGCTTTCTTT.

The V and J genes are TRBV12-3 or TRBV12-4 and TRBJ2-3, with D unclear. V was cut by 4 bases and J by 1 base, with 12 bases left in between. The CDR3 has 15 residues. DNA for the CDR3: TGTGCCAGCAGTTCTCACACTGGGCGCACAGATACGCAGTATTTT. It specifies CASSSHTGRTDTQYF.

The CDR3 region is CASSLRTGTGNEQYF. The CDR3 region has the DNA TGTGCCAGCAGCTTAAGGACCGGGACTGGGAATGAGCAGTACTTC. The V gene is TRBV7-2, the J gene TRBJ2-5, with D tentatively TRBD2 (6 bases). Deletions cut 2 bases from V and 11 bases from J, with 21 bases between. CDR3 size: 15 residues. Looked up from germline, CDR1 is SGHTA and CDR2 is FQGNSA.

The chain combines TRBV6-2 or TRBV6-3 with TRBJ2-4; no clear D gene. CDR3 size: 20 residues. Germline CDR1 is MNHEY and CDR2 is SVGEGT. Trimming cost V 0 bases and J 0 bases, with 21 bases left between them. The CDR3 DNA sequence: TGTGCCAGCAGTTACTCGATCGGAGCCCAGGCTCTACTAGCCAAAAACATTCAGTACTTC. Its translation: CASSYSIGAQALLAKNIQYF.

The rearrangement links TRBV20-1 to TRBJ2-1; TRBD2 aligns across 12 bases. Looked up from germline, CDR1 is DFQATT and CDR2 is SNEGSKA (reference sequence). This CDR3 contains 15 residues. J gave up 13 bases and V 0 bases, and 10 bases lay outside the gene matches. As DNA, the CDR3 is TGCAGTGCTAGAGATGGCCTAGCGGGGGGGGAGACCCAGTTCTTC. Translation: CSARDGLAGGETQFF.

Concerning this clonotype itself: At one end, the junction sequence differs from germline, possibly due to a read error. The J gene is TRBJ1-6, the V gene TRBV20-1, with TRBD1 as a possible D gene (6 bases). Germline V lookup: CDR1 DFQATT, CDR2 SNEGSKA (reference sequence). The CDR3 covers 13 residues. CDR3 region: CSAPGVDNSLLHF. CDR3 nucleotides: TGCAGTGCTCCAGGGGTTGATAATTCACTCCTCCACTTT.

The rearrangement uses TRBV7-2 and TRBJ2-1; D ambiguous. Trimming took 7 bases from V and 9 from J, leaving 16 bases between them. The CDR3 consists of 13 residues. Germline V lookup: CDR1 SGHTA, CDR2 FQGNSA. The CDR3 bases are TGTGCCAGCACCTTCACTACGATCAGTGAGCAGTTCTTC. Translating it yields CASTFTTISEQFF.

CDR3 sequence reads: CASTQMGGSQETQFF. Written as DNA, the CDR3 is TGTGCCAGCACTCAAATGGGGGGATCCCAAGAGACCCAGTTCTTC. The chain uses TRBV7-9 and TRBJ2-5; possibly TRBD2 for D (6 bases). The end of the DNA fits TRBJ2-1 better, so the J call may be wrong. Germline assignment: CDR1 SEHNR and CDR2 FQNEAQ (reference sequence). The CDR3 length is 15 residues.

This chain uses TRBV20-1 with TRBJ2-5, with D unclear. The germline V and J ends were trimmed by 0 bases and 2 bases, with 16 bases remaining between them. The CDR3 extends over 16 amino acids. Per the germline V gene, CDR1 is DFQATT and CDR2 is SNEGSKA (reference sequence). CDR3 loop: CSARDYSPNTQETQYF. The DNA for the CDR3 is TGCAGTGCTAGAGATTACTCTCCTAATACACAAGAGACCCAGTACTTC.

This clonotype was seen more than once but under ten times. This chain joins TRBV7-2 and TRBJ2-3; D is uncertain. The germline gives CDR1 SGHTA, CDR2 FQGNSA. V lost 0 bases to trimming and J lost 3 bases, with 10 bases between them. The CDR3 has 15 residues. The CDR3 DNA is TGTGCCAGCAGCTTAGCGCCCCTACGGACAGATACGCAGTATTTT. Residues: CASSLAPLRTDTQYF.

The chain recombines TRBV4-3 with TRBJ2-5; D unclear. Trimming took 3 bases from V and 7 from J, leaving 12 bases between them. The CDR3 length is 13 residues. Germline V gives CDR1 LGHNA, CDR2 YSLEER. The CDR3 sequence is CASSQAHRGTQYF. The CDR3, as DNA: TGCGCCAGCAGCCAGGCTCACCGTGGGACCCAGTACTTC.